This record covers a single T cell receptor (beta chain). Antigen unknown. Clones were read by immunoSEQ multiplex PCR, and TCRdb kept only the in-frame ones, dropping some. The repertoire includes over 85,000 clones, 65% to 85% of them detected once, and roughly 7% sits in the top ten. The source of the sample is a study of radiation and T cells in renal cell carcinoma. As for the study in general: Nephrectomy followed 15 Gy stereotactic body radiation by 4 weeks. Study conclusions and caveats: From baseline, blood top tumor clonotypes peaked at 2 weeks post-radiation. Baseline intratumoral clonotype presence is unknown without pretreatment biopsies.

V was clipped by 4 bases and J by 1 base, with 11 bases between them. The CDR3 totals 14 residues. Germline V gene data show CDR1 as SGHRS and CDR2 as YFSETQ. The time point was: baseline pretreatment blood. Treatment meaning: 15 Gy SBRT to primary tumor, nephrectomy 4 weeks later. Serial blood draws occurred at baseline and 2 and 4 weeks post-SBRT. The receptor was isolated from a man between 60 and 75 years old with renal cell carcinoma. Sample: blood, taken from a patient whose treatment included radiotherapy and nephrectomy. This chain joins TRBV5-1 and TRBJ1-2; weak D call: TRBD1 (5 bases). The CDR3 DNA reads TGCGCCAGCAGCCCGTGGACAAGTAACTATGGCTACACCTTC. Amino acid sequence: CASSPWTSNYGYTF.